This TCR beta chain stems from a study of blood T cell repertoires in COVID-19. Study as a whole: PBMCs, B-cell-depleted T cells, or T cells provided the cDNA or gDNA that made up the material.

Trimming cost V 5 bases and J 6 bases, with 14 bases left between them. CDR3 length equals 14 residues. Germline V gene sequence: CDR1 MDHEN, CDR2 SYDVKM. TCRdb's copy holds only in-frame clones and misses some; the assay was immunoSEQ multiplex PCR. Of around 38,000 clones in the sample, 70% to 90% were seen once. What was sequenced was peripheral blood. The chain has TRBV28 and TRBJ1-3; no clear D. This receptor was obtained from a man in his 60s with COVID-19, enrolled during active disease. The CDR3 DNA reads TGTGCCAGCAGTCTGGGAGGGCCGGTAAACACCATATATTTT. Its translation: CASSLGGPVNTIYF.